This TCR beta chain was documented in a study of blood T cell repertoires in COVID-19. Sequencing was performed with immunoSEQ multiplex PCR; in TCRdb, only in-frame clones are kept and a portion is missing. The sample records tens of thousands of clones, roughly 80% being singletons. The CDR3 length is 14 residues. Germline V gene sequence: CDR1 MGHRA, CDR2 YSYEKL. V was pared by 1 base and J by 7 bases, with 11 bases between. V and J are TRBV4-1 and TRBJ2-1; possible D gene TRBD1, 6 bases. The material sequenced was peripheral blood. The clonotype was recovered from a woman aged 55-70 years with acute or convalescent COVID-19. CDR3 coding DNA: TGCGCCAGCAGCCAAGCCCAGGGGTTGAATGAGCAGTTCTTC. Encoded protein: CASSQAQGLNEQFF.